The clone carrying this T cell receptor (beta chain) was observed a single time. Its antigen is still unknown. These data belong to a study of cytomegalovirus exposure and HLA in healthy donors. Across the whole study: Across about 400 genotyped donors, approximately 81% landed in the Caucasian-associated ancestry cluster.

Findings and caveats of the study: Apart from CMV serostatus, no immune exposure information was available.

The study ran its PCR with 60 Vbeta and 13 Jbeta primers. TCRdb keeps only in-frame clones here, not all; method: immunoSEQ multiplex PCR. The sample has around 70,000 clones, approximately 79% seen once. This TCR derives from a middle-aged woman in good health and CMV-seropositive. Sequenced: PBMCs.

The CDR3 here is CAIRGGSSGNTIYF. As DNA, the CDR3 is TGTGCCATCAGAGGGGGCAGCTCTGGAAACACCATATATTTT. The chain employs TRBV10-3 and TRBJ1-3; TRBD1 matches 7 bases. The germline gives CDR1 ENHRY, CDR2 SYGVKD. Trimming took 6 bases from V and 0 from J; bases not matched to a gene: 2. The CDR3 is 14 residues long.